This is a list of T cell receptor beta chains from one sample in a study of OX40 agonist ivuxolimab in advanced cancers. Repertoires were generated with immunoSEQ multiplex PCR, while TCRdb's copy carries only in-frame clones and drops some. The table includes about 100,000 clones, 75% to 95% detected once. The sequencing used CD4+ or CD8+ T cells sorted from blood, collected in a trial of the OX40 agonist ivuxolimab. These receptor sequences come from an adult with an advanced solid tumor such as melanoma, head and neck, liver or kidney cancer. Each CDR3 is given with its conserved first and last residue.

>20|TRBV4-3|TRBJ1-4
CASSQDRDTGGFATNEKLFF
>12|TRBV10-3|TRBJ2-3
CAISPSTDTQYF
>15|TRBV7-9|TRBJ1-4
CASSLGSQGNEKLFF
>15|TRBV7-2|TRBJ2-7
CASSLEGGRAYEQYF
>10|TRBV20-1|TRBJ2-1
CSAGRNEQFF
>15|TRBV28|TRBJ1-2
CASSPRHRTNYGYTF
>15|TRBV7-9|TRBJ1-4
CASSVDAPRGEKLFF
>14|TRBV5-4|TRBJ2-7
CASSPTAGPYEQYF
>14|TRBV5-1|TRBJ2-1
CASSLYRGNNEQFF
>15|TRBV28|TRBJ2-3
CASSLRPPSTDTQYF
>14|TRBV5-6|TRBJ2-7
CASSQGTNTYEQYF
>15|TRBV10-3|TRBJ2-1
CAISEQTSSYNEQFF
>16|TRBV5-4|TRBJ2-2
CASSPTSGGNTGELFF
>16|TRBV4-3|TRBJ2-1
CASSQANGNGYNEQFF